A selection of T cell receptor beta chains follows, all from one sample in a study of identical twins. A single record per CDR3 protein comes from TCRdb applying MiXCR to the 5' RACE reads. Among approximately 620,000 distinct CDR3 sequences listed, 8.6% were seen once. This same sample was also taken into another study, of yellow fever vaccine responses in identical twins.

The specimen sequenced was PBMCs. The receptor source for this set is a woman between 18 and 30 years old in good health. CDR3s include the opening cysteine and the closing phenylalanine or tryptophan. The order of the fields is CDR3 length, J gene, V gene, D gene, clone size, CDR3 DNA, CDR3 protein. D genes are given only for firm matches. Only part of the rows carry a size: once, few, many, or a class if the clone is expanded.

14 TRBJ2-7 TRBV12-3/TRBV12-4 NA once TGTGCCAGCAGCCCGTCCTTTACCACCTACGAGCAGTACTTC CASSPSFTTYEQYF
14 TRBJ2-7 TRBV29-1 TRBD2 few TGCAGCACCCGGGGGGCTAGCGGGGTCGGCGAGCAGTACTTC CSTRGASGVGEQYF
12 TRBJ1-2 TRBV5-5 NA few TGTGCCAGCAGCTTGATGGGGAATGGCTACACCTTC CASSLMGNGYTF
17 TRBJ2-7 TRBV2 TRBD2 few TGTGCCAGCAGTGAAGCGCAGGGACTAGCGGGAGTAGTCGAGCAGTACTTC CASSEAQGLAGVVEQYF
15 TRBJ1-1 TRBV5-1 NA many TGCGCCAGCAGCTTCTCGGCGGGGGAGAACACTGAAGCTTTCTTT CASSFSAGENTEAFF
17 TRBJ2-1 TRBV5-1 NA many TGCGCCAGCAGCTCAGGCGTAGCAGGCCCAGCAGGCTATGAGCAGTTCTTC CASSSGVAGPAGYEQFF
15 TRBJ2-1 TRBV11-2 TRBD2 many TGTGCCAGCAGCATAGGACTAGCGGCCTACAATGAGCAGTTCTTC CASSIGLAAYNEQFF
14 TRBJ1-6 TRBV6-1 NA NA TGTGCCAGCAGTGCGAGGGGACGGGGTTCACCCCTCCACTTT CASSARGRGSPLHF
17 TRBJ2-3 TRBV7-8 TRBD2 few TGTGCCAGCAGCTCCGACCTAGCGGATAAAGGCACAGATACGCAGTATTTT CASSSDLADKGTDTQYF
13 TRBJ2-1 TRBV15 NA NA TGTGCCACCAGCAGCCCGGATTGGTATGAGCAGTTCTTC CATSSPDWYEQFF
16 TRBJ2-3 TRBV7-9 NA many TGTGCCAGCAGCTTATCCAACAGCGGTGGGACAGATACGCAGTATTTT CASSLSNSGGTDTQYF
15 TRBJ2-3 TRBV20-1 NA many TGCAGTGCTAGTGGTGGGGGGGGCGGCACAGATACGCAGTATTTT CSASGGGGGTDTQYF
14 TRBJ1-1 TRBV7-6 TRBD1 many TGTGCCAGCAGCTCGACCGGGACAGGGGGTCGCGCTTTCTTT CASSSTGTGGRAFF